One and the same sample provided the 29 T cell receptor beta chains below, sequenced in a study of T cell responses to AZD1222 COVID-19 vaccine. Assay: immunoSEQ multiplex PCR; the TCRdb copy retains only in-frame clones and omits some. The data show roughly 80,000 clones, roughly 90% seen once. Sequencing was performed on peripheral blood, taken on day 0 of MenACWY control vaccination. The source of these receptors is an adult in good health.

This clone was found once. V gene TRBV18 combines with J gene TRBJ2-7; the D gene could be TRBD1 or TRBD2 (5 bases each). Germline CDR1 is KGHSH and CDR2 is LQKENI. The length of the CDR3 is 14 residues. V shed 3 bases and J shed 4 bases, with 13 bases lying between them. The CDR3 sequence: CASSPGTAKYEQYF. CDR3 nucleotide sequence: TGTGCCAGCTCACCCGGGACCGCTAAATACGAGCAGTACTTC.

The chain recombines TRBV9 with TRBJ2-7; D might be TRBD1 or TRBD2, each matching 5 bases. V was clipped by 4 bases and J by 0 bases, with 11 bases between them. Germline V gene lookup returns CDR1 SGDLS and CDR2 YYNGEE. The CDR3 extends over 14 amino acids. The CDR3 loop reads CASSPWDLSYEQYF. The CDR3 DNA reads as TGTGCCAGCAGCCCCTGGGACCTCTCCTACGAGCAGTACTTC.

The chain is built from TRBV7-8 and TRBJ2-7, with unresolved D. The V and J ends lost 5 bases and 3 bases respectively, with 11 bases between them. This CDR3 contains 13 residues. Germline CDR1 is SGHVS and CDR2 is FQNEAQ. CDR3 DNA sequence: TGTGCCAGCAGCCGCGGAGAGATCTACGAGCAGTACTTC. It specifies CASSRGEIYEQYF.

V is TRBV6-5 and J is TRBJ1-1; 11 nucleotides line up with TRBD1. The V gene end was trimmed by 6 bases and the J gene end by 8 bases; junction bases not matched to a gene: 8. CDR3 length: 14 residues. Germline V gene data show CDR1 as MNHEY and CDR2 as SVGAGI. The CDR3 is CASRTRDRGAEAFF. The CDR3 DNA sequence: TGTGCCAGCAGGACCCGGGACAGGGGGGCCGAAGCTTTCTTT.

The CDR3 sequence is CASSLVFGNTEAFF. CDR3 DNA sequence: TGTGCCAGCAGCTTGGTTTTTGGGAACACTGAAGCTTTCTTT. The chain recombines TRBV5-4 with TRBJ1-1; the D is unclear. The CDR3 is 14 amino acids. Germline V gives CDR1 SGHNT, CDR2 YYREEE (reference sequence). Trimming cost V 0 bases and J 1 base, with 7 bases left between them.

The rearrangement joins TRBV7-3 to TRBJ2-1; D is tentatively TRBD1 or TRBD2 (5 bases each). Germline CDR1 is SGHTA and CDR2 is FQGTGA. V was pared by 0 bases and J by 0 bases, with 9 bases between. This CDR3 contains 16 residues. The CDR3 DNA reads as TGTGCCAGCAGCTTAACGGGGGAGTCCTCCTACAATGAGCAGTTCTTC. Translating gives CASSLTGESSYNEQFF.

V and J are TRBV5-8 and TRBJ2-3, with D possibly being TRBD2 (5 bases). CDR3 length equals 17 residues. With 1 base removed from V and 3 bases from J, the gap between germline ends came to 18 bases. CDR1 SGHTS and CDR2 YDEGEE come from the germline V gene. CDR3 coding DNA: TGTGCCAGCAGCTTGTTGCTAGCATACGACGGAACAGATACGCAGTATTTT. Its protein product is CASSLLLAYDGTDTQYF.

V and J are TRBV11-2 and TRBJ1-2, with TRBD1 as a possible D gene (5 bases). V gave up 5 bases and J gave up 4 bases, with 11 bases separating them. The germline gives CDR1 SGHAT, CDR2 FQNNGV. The CDR3 spans 13 residues. CDR3 amino acids: CASSRGFSYGYTF. The CDR3 region has the DNA TGTGCCAGCAGCCGGGGGTTCAGCTATGGCTACACCTTC.

The chain has TRBV6-5 and TRBJ1-5; TRBD1 aligns across 9 bases. This CDR3 has 15 amino acids. The germline V gene has CDR1 MNHEY and CDR2 SVGAGI. V was pared by 4 bases and J by 0 bases, with 1 base of the junction left unmatched. CDR3 DNA: TGTGCCAGCAGTTGGACAGGGGTTAGCAATCAGCCCCAGCATTTT. Protein sequence: CASSWTGVSNQPQHF.

This rearrangement joins TRBV7-2 to TRBJ2-1; D is unresolved. The CDR3 extends over 15 amino acids. The germline V and J ends were trimmed by 3 bases and 5 bases, with 14 bases remaining between them. CDR1 and CDR2 from the germline V gene are SGHTA and FQGNSA. CDR3 residues: CASSFFIARDNEQFF. In DNA form, the CDR3 reads TGTGCCAGCAGCTTTTTCATAGCCCGGGACAATGAGCAGTTCTTC. The full variable domain, rest sourced from reference TRBV7-2 and TRBJ2-1, is GAGVSQSPSNKVTEKGKDVELRCDPISGHTALYWYRQSLGQGLEFLIYFQGNSAPDKSGLPSDRFSAERTGGSVSTLTIQRTQQEDSAVYLCASSFFIARDNEQFFGPGTRLTVL.

As to this clone: This sample also contains other DNA sequences that code for the same CDR3. The J gene is TRBJ1-1, the V gene TRBV11-2; 7 bases match TRBD1. V shed 2 bases, J shed 5 bases, and the junction held 8 bases outside the gene matches. Looked up from germline, CDR1 is SGHAT and CDR2 is FQNNGV. The CDR3 covers 15 residues. CDR3 nucleotide sequence: TGTGCCAGCAGCTTAACCACAGGGGCGGGAACTGAAGCTTTCTTT. It is translated as CASSLTTGAGTEAFF.

The V and J genes are TRBV9 and TRBJ1-3; D might be TRBD1 (5 bases). Germline V CDR1 and CDR2: SGDLS, YYNGEE. The CDR3 is made up of 18 amino acids. V lost 3 bases and J lost 0, with 19 bases in between. CDR3 DNA sequence: TGTGCCAGCAGCGCCCCGCTGGGGCAGTCGAGCTCTGGAAACACCATATATTTT. Translating gives CASSAPLGQSSSGNTIYF.

V is TRBV11-1 and J is TRBJ1-1, with 7 positions matching TRBD1. The CDR3 runs to 16 residues. From germline, CDR1 is SGHAT and CDR2 FQDESV (reference sequence). The J segment lost 1 base and the V segment lost 5 bases, leaving 10 bases of the junction unmatched. The CDR3 region is CASSLTRQGRNTEAFF. In nucleotides, the CDR3 is TGTGCCAGCAGCCTAACCCGACAGGGAAGGAACACTGAAGCTTTCTTT.

This rearrangement joins TRBV7-2 to TRBJ1-2; D is uncertain. Germline lookup yields CDR1 SGHTA and CDR2 FQGNSA. The CDR3 spans 12 residues. The V end was cut by 11 bases, the J end by 2 bases, with 12 bases between. CDR3: CAGSNRNYGYTF. The CDR3 DNA reads TGTGCCGGCTCCAACCGAAACTATGGCTACACCTTC.

V usage is TRBV2 and J usage is TRBJ2-7; 8 bases are a match to TRBD2. With 6 bases clipped from V and 1 base from J, the junction kept 8 bases outside the gene matches. The CDR3 sequence is 15 residues long. Germline CDR1 is SNHLY and CDR2 is FYNNEI. The CDR3 is CASRAGGLRSYEQYF. CDR3 DNA: TGTGCCAGCAGGGCGGGGGGCTTAAGATCCTACGAGCAGTACTTC.

This clone counts as medium-sized. Other nucleotide sequences in the sample specify the same CDR3. The chain links TRBV4-3 to TRBJ2-7, with D maybe TRBD2 (5 bases). The CDR3 is 15 residues long. CDR1 is LGHNA, CDR2 YSLEER, per germline. The germline V and J ends were trimmed by 4 bases and 1 base, with 14 bases remaining between them. CDR3 sequence reads: CASSPQRTGSYEQYF. DNA for the CDR3: TGCGCCAGCAGCCCACAGAGGACTGGTTCCTACGAGCAGTACTTC.

The chain couples TRBV7-3 to TRBJ2-3, with TRBD2 as a possible D gene (5 bases). Germline CDR1 reads SGHTA; CDR2 reads FQGTGA. CDR3 size: 15 residues. Trimming stripped 2 bases from V and 4 bases from J, with 13 bases between. CDR3 DNA sequence: TGTGCCAGCAGCTTAGGGGTCGCGGGCCCAGATACGCAGTATTTT. Encoded protein: CASSLGVAGPDTQYF.

This clone has a handful of counts. This chain connects TRBV21-1 to TRBJ1-2; no DNA check was done on the table's D call, TRBD1. TRBV21-1 corresponds to a pseudogene. CDR3 size: 16 residues. The CDR3 bases are TGTGCCAGCAGCAAAGGGACAGGGAGGGTTAACTATGGCTACACCTTC. Amino acids: CASSKGTGRVNYGYTF.

CDR3 region: CSVLGDRGYEQYF. In DNA, the CDR3 is TGCAGCGTTCTTGGGGACAGGGGCTACGAGCAGTACTTC. The rearrangement uses TRBV29-1 and TRBJ2-7; TRBD1 aligns across 10 bases. The germline CDR1 and CDR2 sequences are SQVTM and ANQGSEA. CDR3 length equals 13 residues. Losses at the gene ends were 5 bases for V and 3 bases for J; bases not matched to a gene: 4.

This clone was found once. V gene TRBV5-4 combines with J gene TRBJ2-5, with 16 bases that match TRBD2. Germline lookup yields CDR1 SGHNT and CDR2 YYREEE (reference sequence). CDR3 length equals 16 residues. The J segment lost 3 bases and the V segment lost 4 bases, leaving 3 bases of the junction unmatched. The CDR3, as DNA: TGTGCCAGCAGCCCTGGGACTAGCGGGGGGGAAGAGACCCAGTACTTC. This encodes CASSPGTSGGEETQYF.

The CDR3 region is CASSLDGRRNQPQHF. CDR3 bases: TGTGCCAGCAGCTTGGACGGGAGACGCAATCAGCCCCAGCATTTT. The chain employs TRBV5-6 and TRBJ1-5; D ambiguous. CDR1 and CDR2 from the germline V gene are SGHDT and YYEEEE. The CDR3 length is 15 residues. The V end was cut by 0 bases, the J end by 2 bases, with 9 bases between.

This rearrangement joins TRBV29-1 to TRBJ2-1, with D unresolved. Germline loops: CDR1 SQVTM, CDR2 ANQGSEA. This CDR3 has 13 residues. With 5 bases removed from V and 4 bases from J, the gap between germline ends came to 12 bases. The CDR3 sequence: CSVPRHNYNEQFF. The CDR3 region has the DNA TGCAGCGTTCCCCGACACAATTACAATGAGCAGTTCTTC.

The V and J genes are TRBV5-1 and TRBJ1-1, with 7 bases matching TRBD1. The CDR3 is made up of 15 amino acids. V shed 4 bases, J shed 1 base, and the junction held 7 bases outside the gene matches. Germline CDR1 is SGHRS and CDR2 is YFSETQ. The CDR3 here is CASSRSGQSNTEAFF. DNA of the CDR3: TGCGCCAGCAGCCGATCGGGACAGTCGAACACTGAAGCTTTCTTT. Complete variable domain (other parts from reference TRBV5-1 and TRBJ1-1): KAGVTQTPRYLIKTRGQQVTLSCSPISGHRSVSWYQQTPGQGLQFLFEYFSETQRNKGNFPGRFSGRQFSNSRSEMNVSTLELGDSALYLCASSRSGQSNTEAFFGQGTRLTVV.

The CDR3 region has the DNA TGTGCCAGCAGTCGGGGCGGACCATACAATGAGCAGTTCTTC. It encodes CASSRGGPYNEQFF. This chain links TRBV11-2 with TRBJ2-1; D is possibly TRBD1 or TRBD2 (5 bases each). The V gene's germline CDR1 is SGHAT and CDR2 FQNNGV. The CDR3 consists of 14 residues. The V end was cut by 6 bases, the J end by 4 bases, with 13 bases between.

The chain joins TRBV4-1 to TRBJ2-3, with 11 bases identical to TRBD2. Germline-derived CDR1 and CDR2 are MGHRA and YSYEKL. The CDR3 extends over 16 amino acids. The trim removed 4 bases at V and 6 bases at J, leaving 9 bases unmatched. CDR3 in amino acids: CASSRGSGGESDTQYF. The CDR3 DNA is TGCGCCAGCAGCCGGGGTAGCGGGGGGGAGTCGGATACGCAGTATTTT.

The CDR3 sequence is CASSWGDRTQETQYF. CDR3 in DNA: TGTGCCAGCAGCTGGGGGGACCGCACCCAAGAGACCCAGTACTTC. V gene TRBV7-8 combines with J gene TRBJ2-5; weak D call: TRBD2 (6 bases). This CDR3 is 15 amino acids long. From germline, CDR1 is SGHVS and CDR2 FQNEAQ. Trimming shortened V by 4 bases and J by 1 base, and 13 bases separated the two germline ends.

The CDR3 loop is CASSQDRAYNPLHF. The CDR3, as DNA: TGCGCCAGCAGCCAAGACAGGGCCTACAACCCCCTCCACTTT. The chain combines TRBV4-3 with TRBJ1-6, with D perhaps TRBD1 (5 bases). The length of the CDR3 is 14 residues. Per the germline V gene, CDR1 is LGHNA and CDR2 is YSLEER. V lost 0 bases and J 13 bases, leaving 13 bases between the germline ends.

The chain is built from TRBV5-5 and TRBJ2-7; possible D gene TRBD2, 7 bases. V lost 2 bases, J lost 3 bases, and 12 bases lay in between. The length of the CDR3 is 14 residues. CDR1 SGHKS and CDR2 YYEKEE come from the germline V gene (reference sequence). The chain's CDR3 is CASSFPGEGYEQYF. CDR3 nucleotide sequence: TGTGCCAGCAGCTTCCCAGGGGAGGGCTACGAGCAGTACTTC.

V is TRBV30 and J is TRBJ1-5, with 8 bases matching TRBD1. Trimming took 6 bases from V and 3 from J; bases not matched to a gene: 4. CDR1 is GTSNPN, CDR2 SVGIG, per germline (reference sequence). CDR3 length equals 13 residues. The CDR3 DNA follows: TGTGCCTGCGGACAGGGAGACAATCAGCCCCAGCATTTT. Translated, it gives CACGQGDNQPQHF.